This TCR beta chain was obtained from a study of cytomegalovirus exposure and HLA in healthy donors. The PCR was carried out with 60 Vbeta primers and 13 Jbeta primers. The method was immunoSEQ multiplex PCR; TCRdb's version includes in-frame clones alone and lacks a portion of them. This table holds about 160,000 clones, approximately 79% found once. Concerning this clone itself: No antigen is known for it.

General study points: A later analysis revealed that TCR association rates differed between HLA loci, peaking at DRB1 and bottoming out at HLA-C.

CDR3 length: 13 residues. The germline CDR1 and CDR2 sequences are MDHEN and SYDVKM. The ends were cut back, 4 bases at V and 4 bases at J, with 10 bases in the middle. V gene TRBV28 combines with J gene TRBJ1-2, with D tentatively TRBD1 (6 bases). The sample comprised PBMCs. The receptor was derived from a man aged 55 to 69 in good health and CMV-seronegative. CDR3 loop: CASSSPRGYGYTF. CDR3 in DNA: TGTGCCAGCAGTTCGCCCAGGGGCTATGGCTACACCTTC.